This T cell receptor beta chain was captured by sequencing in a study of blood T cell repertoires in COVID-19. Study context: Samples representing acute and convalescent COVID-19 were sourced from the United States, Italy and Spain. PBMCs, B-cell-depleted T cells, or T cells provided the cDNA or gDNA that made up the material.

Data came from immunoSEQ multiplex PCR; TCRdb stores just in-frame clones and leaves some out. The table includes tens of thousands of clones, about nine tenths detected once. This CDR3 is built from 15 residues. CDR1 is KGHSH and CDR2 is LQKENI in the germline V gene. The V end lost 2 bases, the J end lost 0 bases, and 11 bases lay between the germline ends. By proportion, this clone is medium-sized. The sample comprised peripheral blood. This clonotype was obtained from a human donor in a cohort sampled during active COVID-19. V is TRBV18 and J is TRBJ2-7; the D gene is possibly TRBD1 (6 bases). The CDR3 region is CASSPTRGSSYEQYF. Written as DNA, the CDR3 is TGTGCCAGCTCACCAACCAGGGGTTCCTCCTACGAGCAGTACTTC.